These 28 T cell receptor beta chains were all obtained from the same sample, sequenced in a study of blood T cells in healthy people across ages. For the second PCR, which ran for about 6 to 12 cycles, a sample-barcoded 5' primer and a J-beta primer mix were used. TCRdb called the 5' RACE reads again in MiXCR, with one record for every CDR3 protein. Of approximately 1,000,000 distinct CDR3 sequences in the sample, roughly two fifths are singletons; the top ten hold roughly 14%. Sequencing was done on a sample of blood. These receptors all stem from a man aged 18 to 30 in good health.

This clonotype was observed many times. The chain carries TRBV20-1 and TRBJ2-3; D not resolved. The length of the CDR3 is 12 residues. Germline V gene sequence: CDR1 DFQATT, CDR2 SNEGSKA (reference sequence). The V and J ends lost 8 bases and 3 bases respectively, with 12 bases between them. DNA of the CDR3: TGCAGTCCACAGAAGGGAACAGATACGCAGTATTTT. Translated, it gives CSPQKGTDTQYF.

This clonotype occurred a few times. The chain is built from TRBV7-2 and TRBJ2-5; maybe TRBD1 (6 bases). TRBJ2-7 matches the DNA end more closely, so the J call is doubtful. This CDR3 spans 12 amino acids. From germline, CDR1 is SGHTA and CDR2 FQGNSA. CDR3 coding DNA: TGTGCCAGCAGCGGGGGACAATACGAGCAGTACTTC. Protein sequence: CASSGGQYEQYF.

V usage is TRBV10-3 and J usage is TRBJ2-3; D is possibly TRBD1 (6 bases). The CDR3 length is 19 residues. The V end lost 0 bases, the J end lost 1 base, and 20 bases lay between the germline ends. Germline V gene lookup returns CDR1 ENHRY and CDR2 SYGVKD. CDR3 sequence reads: CAISESLPGQFPRTDTQYF. CDR3 DNA sequence: TGTGCCATCAGTGAGTCCCTACCTGGACAGTTCCCCCGCACAGATACGCAGTATTTT.

The chain employs TRBV12-3 or TRBV12-4 and TRBJ2-2, with D unresolved. This CDR3 spans 14 amino acids. Trimming took 2 bases from V and 2 from J, leaving 6 bases between them. CDR3 in DNA: TGTGCCAGCAGTTTATTCATCAACACCGGGGAGCTGTTTTTT. This encodes CASSLFINTGELFF.

V gene TRBV3-1 combines with J gene TRBJ2-1; D call uncertain. CDR1 LGHDT and CDR2 YNNKEL come from the germline V gene (reference sequence). V lost 0 bases and J lost 2, with 14 bases in between. The CDR3 has 17 amino acids. In DNA form, the CDR3 reads TGTGCCAGCAGCCAAGAAGGAGTCCGGGTTCCCTACAATGAGCAGTTCTTC. It translates to CASSQEGVRVPYNEQFF.

This clonotype has just one count. This sequence joins TRBV20-1 and TRBJ2-5; perhaps TRBD2 as D (6 bases). There are 15 residues in the CDR3. V lost 1 base and J 11 bases, leaving 23 bases between the germline ends. CDR1 is DFQATT, CDR2 SNEGSKA, per germline (reference sequence). CDR3 in amino acids: CSARGFARGNSEQYF. The CDR3 nucleotides are TGCAGTGCTAGAGGATTCGCCCGGGGGAACAGTGAGCAGTACTTC.

The J gene is TRBJ1-2, the V gene TRBV20-1, with D unresolved. Germline V gives CDR1 DFQATT, CDR2 SNEGSKA (reference sequence). This CDR3 contains 11 residues. Trimming left V 3 bases short and J 2 bases short, with 4 bases between. The DNA for the CDR3 is TGCAGTGCTAGCCGGAACTATGGCTACACCTTC. It encodes CSASRNYGYTF.

A few counts support this clonotype. The V call is TRBV5-6, the J call TRBJ1-6; TRBD1 is a possible D gene (5 bases). V was trimmed by 0 bases and J by 7 bases, leaving 11 bases between them. Germline V gives CDR1 SGHDT, CDR2 YYEEEE. CDR3 length equals 15 residues. The CDR3 sequence is CASSLAGNWNSPLHF. The CDR3, as DNA: TGTGCCAGCAGCTTGGCAGGGAATTGGAATTCACCCCTCCACTTT.

Points on this clonotype: The junction differs from germline at one of its ends, possibly a read error. This chain links TRBV7-2 with TRBJ1-6; 8 bases are shared with TRBD1. The germline V gene has CDR1 SGHTA and CDR2 FQGNSA. This CDR3 has 15 residues. This CDR3 reads CASSLGTGMYSPPHF. The CDR3 DNA reads TGTGCCAGCAGCTTAGGGACAGGGATGTATTCACCCCCCCACTTT.

The table lists this clonotype with many counts. The rearrangement links TRBV12-3 or TRBV12-4 to TRBJ2-5; the D gene is possibly TRBD1 (5 bases). V lost 1 base and J 4 bases, leaving 13 bases between the germline ends. The CDR3 runs 15 residues. CDR3 loop: CASSLDGRAGETQYF. In DNA form, the CDR3 reads TGTGCCAGCAGTTTAGACGGCAGGGCCGGAGAGACCCAGTACTTC.

A few counts support this clonotype. The chain couples TRBV10-3 to TRBJ2-5, with 13 bases fitting TRBD2. The CDR3 totals 16 residues. Germline values: CDR1 ENHRY, CDR2 SYGVKD. Trimming cost V 10 bases and J 3 bases; bases outside gene matches: 11. The CDR3 DNA reads TGTGCCACGAGACTAGCGGGGGGCCTCAGTAAAGAGACCCAGTACTTC. Translating gives CATRLAGGLSKETQYF.

J is TRBJ2-7 and V is TRBV18; possibly TRBD1 for D (5 bases). V was cut by 2 bases and J by 0 bases, with 8 bases left in between. The CDR3 length is 14 residues. Germline CDR1 KGHSH, CDR2 LQKENI. The CDR3 DNA reads as TGTGCCAGCTCACCAAACAGGAACTCCTACGAGCAGTACTTC. It translates to CASSPNRNSYEQYF. The entire variable domain, with the rest obtained from reference TRBV18 and TRBJ2-7, is as follows: NAGVMQNPRHLVRRRGQEARLRCSPMKGHSHVYWYRQLPEEGLKFMVYLQKENIIDESGMPKERFSAEFPKEGPSILRIQQVVRGDSAAYFCASSPNRNSYEQYFGPGTRLTVT.

This chain connects TRBV11-3 to TRBJ2-1, with D tentatively TRBD2 (7 bases). Trimming shortened V by 6 bases and J by 7 bases, and 19 bases separated the two germline ends. Germline assignment: CDR1 SGHNT and CDR2 YENEEA. This CDR3 is 15 amino acids long. DNA for the CDR3: TGTGCCAGCAGTCAATTTCTAGGGGGGGGGAATGAGCAGTTCTTC. Protein: CASSQFLGGGNEQFF. Together with reference TRBV11-3 and TRBJ2-1, the CDR3 gives the full variable domain: EAGVVQSPRYKIIEKKQPVAFWCNPISGHNTLYWYLQNLGQGPELLIRYENEEAVDDSQLPKDRFSAERLKGVDSTLKIQPAELGDSAVYLCASSQFLGGGNEQFFGPGTRLTVL.

This clonotype was picked up a small number of times. The chain is built from TRBV10-3 and TRBJ1-4; unclear D gene. The CDR3 loop spans 14 amino acids. V lost 10 bases and J 3 bases, leaving 15 bases between the germline ends. Per germline, CDR1 ENHRY and CDR2 SYGVKD. CDR3 nucleotides: TGTGCCACCAGACCCGGGTCCCCTAATGAAAAACTGTTTTTT. Protein product: CATRPGSPNEKLFF.

Here the CDR3 DNA reads TGTGCCAGCAGCTTATACCAGGGCGATCAGCCCCAGCATTTT. Protein: CASSLYQGDQPQHF. This rearrangement joins TRBV7-2 to TRBJ1-5; maybe TRBD1 (5 bases). This CDR3 has 14 residues. Trimming removed 2 bases at V and 5 bases at J, with 10 bases between. Germline CDR1 is SGHTA and CDR2 is FQGNSA. Combining the CDR3 with reference TRBV7-2 and TRBJ1-5 gives the whole variable domain GAGVSQSPSNKVTEKGKDVELRCDPISGHTALYWYRQSLGQGLEFLIYFQGNSAPDKSGLPSDRFSAERTGGSVSTLTIQRTQQEDSAVYLCASSLYQGDQPQHFGDGTRLSIL.

The chain uses TRBV20-1 and TRBJ2-5; D is possibly TRBD1 (5 bases). The CDR3 covers 14 residues. In germline, CDR1 is DFQATT, CDR2 SNEGSKA (reference sequence). V lost 4 bases, J lost 11 bases, and 23 bases lay in between. CDR3 loop: CSATIRAVTDEQYF. CDR3 in DNA: TGCAGTGCTACAATCAGGGCCGTCACCGATGAGCAGTACTTC.

This sequence joins TRBV9 and TRBJ2-3; D not resolved. This CDR3 has 17 residues. With 0 bases removed from V and 0 bases from J, the gap between germline ends came to 14 bases. Germline CDR1 is SGDLS and CDR2 is YYNGEE. The CDR3 here is CASSVGIGDPSTDTQYF. The CDR3 nucleotides read TGTGCCAGCAGCGTAGGGATCGGAGACCCTAGCACAGATACGCAGTATTTT. The variable domain in full, completed from reference TRBV9 and TRBJ2-3, reads DSGVTQTPKHLITATGQRVTLRCSPRSGDLSVYWYQQSLDQGLQFLIQYYNGEERAKGNILERFSAQQFPDLHSELNLSSLELGDSALYFCASSVGIGDPSTDTQYFGPGTRLTVL.

This clonotype was detected once. V usage is TRBV5-1 and J usage is TRBJ1-1; D unclear. This CDR3 region has 17 residues. From germline, CDR1 is SGHRS and CDR2 YFSETQ. Trimming removed 0 bases from V and 3 bases from J, with 18 bases in between. The CDR3 bases are TGCGCCAGCAGCTTGGGTTCCCGGCGGTACGAGGACACTGAAGCTTTCTTT. Its protein is CASSLGSRRYEDTEAFF.

The chain combines TRBV12-3 or TRBV12-4 with TRBJ2-4; D may be TRBD2 (6 bases). This CDR3 is 16 amino acids long. V lost 3 bases, J lost 0 bases, and 12 bases lay in between. Here the CDR3 reads CASSLGRTLAKNIQYF. DNA for the CDR3: TGTGCCAGCAGTTTGGGGAGGACTCTAGCCAAAAACATTCAGTACTTC.

The chain combines TRBV5-5 with TRBJ2-3; possible D gene TRBD1, 5 bases. The CDR3 totals 15 residues. Germline CDR1 and CDR2: SGHKS and YYEKEE (reference sequence). V lost 4 bases, J lost 2 bases, and 14 bases lay in between. The CDR3 spells CASSQEQGSTDTQYF. As DNA, the CDR3 is TGTGCCAGCAGCCAGGAGCAGGGTTCCACAGATACGCAGTATTTT.

With regard to this clonotype: A much larger clone lies a single base off, so this may be a read error. The CDR3 sequence is CAGSDRAYGYTF. DNA of the CDR3: TGTGCCGGCAGCGACAGGGCCTATGGCTACACCTTC. The chain couples TRBV6-2 or TRBV6-3 to TRBJ1-2; 7 bases align to TRBD1. The CDR3 has 12 amino acids. In germline, CDR1 is MNHEY, CDR2 SVGEGT.

The chain couples TRBV2 to TRBJ2-1, with 7 bases identical to TRBD1. The CDR3 contains 13 residues. The junction had 5 bases not matched to a gene; V was cut back by 7 bases and J by 5 bases. Looked up from germline, CDR1 is SNHLY and CDR2 is FYNNEI. This chain's CDR3 is CASTKTGNNEQFF. CDR3 nucleotides: TGTGCCAGCACCAAGACAGGGAACAATGAGCAGTTCTTC.

The chain couples TRBV6-1 to TRBJ1-2; TRBD1 is a possible D gene (5 bases). V was pared by 5 bases and J by 8 bases, with 9 bases between. Germline CDR1 reads MNHNS; CDR2 reads SASEGT. This CDR3 is built from 11 residues. DNA of the CDR3: TGTGCCAGCAGTTGGAGGGACGGCTACACCTTC. This codes for CASSWRDGYTF.

J is TRBJ2-7 and V is TRBV7-2; a possible D gene is TRBD1 (6 bases). V shed 5 bases and J shed 7 bases, with 21 bases lying between them. Germline CDR1 reads SGHTA; CDR2 reads FQGNSA. This CDR3 region has 15 residues. The CDR3 DNA follows: TGTGCCAGCAGCCCCTCGACAGGAGAGGGTGGTGAGCAGTACTTC. This encodes CASSPSTGEGGEQYF.

This clonotype was counted between two and nine times. This sequence joins TRBV5-1 and TRBJ2-5, with D perhaps given as TRBD1 or TRBD2 (6 bases each). Germline V gene data show CDR1 as SGHRS and CDR2 as YFSETQ. This CDR3 contains 15 residues. V was clipped by 7 bases and J by 2 bases, with 18 bases between them. DNA for the CDR3: TGCGCCAGCTCCATTTCCTCGGGGGCTCAAGAGACCCAGTACTTC. The encoded protein is CASSISSGAQETQYF.

This clonotype appeared a few times. The chain joins TRBV2 to TRBJ2-1, with D tentatively TRBD1 (5 bases). The length of the CDR3 is 15 residues. Trimming removed 3 bases at V and 7 bases at J, with 16 bases between. Germline loops: CDR1 SNHLY, CDR2 FYNNEI. In nucleotides, the CDR3 is TGTGCCAGCAGTGAGGGCAGGGTCCAGATTAATGAGCAGTTCTTC. It is translated as CASSEGRVQINEQFF.

On this clonotype itself: At one end the junction does not follow the germline gene, possibly because of a read error. This chain links TRBV10-3 with TRBJ2-1; tentative D call: TRBD2 (7 bases). This CDR3 has 16 residues. Germline V gene sequence: CDR1 ENHRY, CDR2 SYGVKD. The CDR3 DNA follows: TGTGCCGTCAGTGTAGGGGTTGGGGGGGCCGGCAATGAGCAGTTCTTC. This sequence encodes CAVSVGVGGAGNEQFF.

The chain carries TRBV28 and TRBJ2-7, with TRBD1 identical over 7 bases. Looked up from germline, CDR1 is MDHEN and CDR2 is SYDVKM. This CDR3 spans 14 amino acids. With V trimmed by 2 bases and J by 5 bases, 6 bases remained unmatched. CDR3 nucleotides: TGTGCCAGCAGTTTAGAGACAGGGAGCGACGAGCAGTACTTC. This translates into CASSLETGSDEQYF.